What follows are 4 T cell receptor beta chains derived from one specimen sequenced in a study of Ad26.COV2.S vaccination and SARS-CoV-2 variants (dated by TCRdb to 2020 to 2022). The library relied on the immunoSEQ multiplex PCR assay. In its TCRdb copy, this immuneACCESS table keeps in-frame sequences only and misses some clones. Where compared with another copy, unresolved V genes explain less than half of these, and the others have no known cause. Across this sample there are over 400,000 clones, with about 90% seen only once. The ten most abundant clones make up about 1.6% of the sample. The meaning of the sample's treatment or condition label: around 19 received Ad26.COV2.S at low or high dose, single or two shots; about 5 received placebo; per-sample allocation not given. For vaccine and placebo recipients, the sequenced repertoires came from samples collected on day 63 after the first injection.

The sequences come from peripheral blood, collected in a trial of Ad26.COV2.S vaccine versus placebo. All receptors derive from a person between 18 and 65 years old who received the Ad26.COV2.S COVID-19 vaccine or a placebo.

The chain is built from TRBV9 and TRBJ2-3; unclear D gene. V shed 0 bases and J shed 2 bases, with 13 bases lying between them. The CDR3 is made up of 16 amino acids. From germline, CDR1 is SGDLS and CDR2 YYNGEE. This CDR3 is CASSVEWGSDTDTQYF. CDR3 nucleotide sequence: TGTGCCAGCAGCGTAGAGTGGGGTTCGGACACAGATACGCAGTATTTT.

This clone was seen a handful of times. Within the sample, other DNA sequences also encode this same CDR3. V is TRBV4-3 and J is TRBJ2-7, with D hard to call. Per germline, CDR1 LGHNA and CDR2 YSLEER. Trimming pared 0 bases from V and 0 bases from J, leaving 12 bases between. This CDR3 region has 16 residues. The chain's CDR3 is CASSQDFPGSSYEQYF. CDR3 coding DNA: TGCGCCAGCAGCCAAGATTTTCCAGGATCCTCCTACGAGCAGTACTTC.

The genes are TRBV7-2 and TRBJ2-5; 9 bases are a match to TRBD1. The CDR3 is 14 amino acids. Unmatched junction bases numbered 10, after V lost 7 bases and J lost 7 bases. In germline, CDR1 is SGHTA, CDR2 FQGNSA. The DNA of the CDR3 is TGTGCCAGCACCGGAACAGGGGGCGAGGGGACCCAGTACTTC. It specifies CASTGTGGEGTQYF.

This clone was seen once. CDR3 protein: CAWSVRTWDIPGNQPQHF. The CDR3 coding sequence is TGTGCCTGGAGTGTACGAACGTGGGACATACCAGGCAATCAGCCCCAGCATTTT. This chain uses TRBV30 with TRBJ1-5, with D possibly TRBD1 on 6 matching bases. The ends were cut back, 0 bases at V and 2 bases at J, with 20 bases in the middle. The CDR3 extends over 18 amino acids. Per the germline V gene, CDR1 is GTSNPN and CDR2 is SVGIG (reference sequence).